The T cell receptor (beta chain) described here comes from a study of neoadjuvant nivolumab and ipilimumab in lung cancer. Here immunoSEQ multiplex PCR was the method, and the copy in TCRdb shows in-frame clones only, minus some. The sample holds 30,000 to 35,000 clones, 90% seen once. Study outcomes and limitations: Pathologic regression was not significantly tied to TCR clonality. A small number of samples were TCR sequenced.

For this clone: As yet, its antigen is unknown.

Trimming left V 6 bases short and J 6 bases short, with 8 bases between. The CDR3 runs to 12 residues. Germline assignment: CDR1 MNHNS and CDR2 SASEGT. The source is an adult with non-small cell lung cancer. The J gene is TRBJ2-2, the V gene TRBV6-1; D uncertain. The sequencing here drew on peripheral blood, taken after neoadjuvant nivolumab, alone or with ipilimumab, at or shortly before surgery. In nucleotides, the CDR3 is TGTGCCAGCAGCCTGTTTCCCGGGGAGCTGTTTTTT. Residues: CASSLFPGELFF.